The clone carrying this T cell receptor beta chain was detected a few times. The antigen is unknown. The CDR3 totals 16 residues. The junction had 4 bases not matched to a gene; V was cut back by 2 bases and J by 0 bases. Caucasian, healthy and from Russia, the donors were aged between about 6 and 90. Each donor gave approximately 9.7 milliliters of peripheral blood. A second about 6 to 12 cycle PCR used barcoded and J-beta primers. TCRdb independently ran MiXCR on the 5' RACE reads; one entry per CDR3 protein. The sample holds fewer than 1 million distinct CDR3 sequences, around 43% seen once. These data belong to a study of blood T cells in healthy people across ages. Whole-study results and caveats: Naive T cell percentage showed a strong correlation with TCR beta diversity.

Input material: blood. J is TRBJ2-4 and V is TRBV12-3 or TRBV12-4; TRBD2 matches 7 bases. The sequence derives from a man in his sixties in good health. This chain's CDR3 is CASSLLAGVAKNIQYF. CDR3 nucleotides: TGTGCCAGCAGTTTATTGGCGGGGGTAGCCAAAAACATTCAGTACTTC.